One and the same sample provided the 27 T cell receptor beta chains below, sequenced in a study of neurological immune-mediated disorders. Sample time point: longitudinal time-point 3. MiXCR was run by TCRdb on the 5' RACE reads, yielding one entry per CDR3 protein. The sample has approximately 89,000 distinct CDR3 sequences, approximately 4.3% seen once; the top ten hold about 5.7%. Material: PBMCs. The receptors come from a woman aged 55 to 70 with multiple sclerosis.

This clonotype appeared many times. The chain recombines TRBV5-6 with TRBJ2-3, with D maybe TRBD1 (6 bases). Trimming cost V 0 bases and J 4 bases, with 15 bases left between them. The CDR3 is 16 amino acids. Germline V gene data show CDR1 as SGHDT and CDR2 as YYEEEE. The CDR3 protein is CASSLGGQGFADTQYF. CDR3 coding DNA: TGTGCCAGCAGCTTGGGGGGCCAGGGGTTTGCAGATACGCAGTATTTT.

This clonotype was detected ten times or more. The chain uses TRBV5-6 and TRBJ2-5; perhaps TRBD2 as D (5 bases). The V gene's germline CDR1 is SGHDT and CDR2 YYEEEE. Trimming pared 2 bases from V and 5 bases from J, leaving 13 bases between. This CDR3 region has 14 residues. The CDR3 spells CASSLRRTWETQYF. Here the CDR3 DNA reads TGTGCCAGCAGCTTAAGGAGGACGTGGGAGACCCAGTACTTC.

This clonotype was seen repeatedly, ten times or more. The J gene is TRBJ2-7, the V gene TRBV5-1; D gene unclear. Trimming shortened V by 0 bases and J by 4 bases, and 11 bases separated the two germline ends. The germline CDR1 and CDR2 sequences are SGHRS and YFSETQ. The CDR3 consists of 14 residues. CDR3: CASSLAQAVYEQYF. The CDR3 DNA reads TGCGCCAGCAGCTTGGCGCAGGCCGTATACGAGCAGTACTTC.

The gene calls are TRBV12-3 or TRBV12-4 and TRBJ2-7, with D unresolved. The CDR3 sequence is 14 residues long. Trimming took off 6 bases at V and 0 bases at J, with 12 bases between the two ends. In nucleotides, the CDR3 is TGTGCCAGCAGCCCCGCTGACTTCTCCTACGAGCAGTACTTC. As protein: CASSPADFSYEQYF.

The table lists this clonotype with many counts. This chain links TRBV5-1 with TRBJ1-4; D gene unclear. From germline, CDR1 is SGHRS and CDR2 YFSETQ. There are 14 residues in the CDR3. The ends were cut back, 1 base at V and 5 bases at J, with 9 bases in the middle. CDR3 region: CASSLIRMNEKLFF. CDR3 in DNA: TGCGCCAGCAGCTTGATACGGATGAATGAAAAACTGTTTTTT.

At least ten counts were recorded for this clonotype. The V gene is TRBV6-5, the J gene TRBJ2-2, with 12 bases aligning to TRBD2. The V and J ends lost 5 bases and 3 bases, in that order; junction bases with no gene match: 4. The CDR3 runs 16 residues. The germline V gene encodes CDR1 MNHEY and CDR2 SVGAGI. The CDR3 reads CASSVTSGGHTGELFF. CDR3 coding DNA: TGTGCCAGCAGTGTGACTAGCGGGGGACACACCGGGGAGCTGTTTTTT.

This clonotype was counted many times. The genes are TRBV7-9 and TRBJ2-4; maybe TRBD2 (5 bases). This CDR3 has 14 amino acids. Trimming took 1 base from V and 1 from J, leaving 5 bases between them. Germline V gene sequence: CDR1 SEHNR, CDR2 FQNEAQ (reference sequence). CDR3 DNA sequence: TGTGCCAGCAGCTTAGGAGGGGCCAAAAACATTCAGTACTTC. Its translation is CASSLGGAKNIQYF.

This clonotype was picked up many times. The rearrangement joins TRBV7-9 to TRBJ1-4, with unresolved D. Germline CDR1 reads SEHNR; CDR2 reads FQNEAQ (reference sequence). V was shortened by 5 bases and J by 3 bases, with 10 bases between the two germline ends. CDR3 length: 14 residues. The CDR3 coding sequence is TGTGCCAGCAGCACCCTGCGGTCTAATGAAAAACTGTTTTTT. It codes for CASSTLRSNEKLFF. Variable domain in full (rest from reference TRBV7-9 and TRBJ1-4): DTGVSQNPRHKITKRGQNVTFRCDPISEHNRLYWYRQTLGQGPEFLTYFQNEAQLEKSRLLSDRFSAERPKGSFSTLEIQRTEQGDSAMYLCASSTLRSNEKLFFGSGTQLSVL.

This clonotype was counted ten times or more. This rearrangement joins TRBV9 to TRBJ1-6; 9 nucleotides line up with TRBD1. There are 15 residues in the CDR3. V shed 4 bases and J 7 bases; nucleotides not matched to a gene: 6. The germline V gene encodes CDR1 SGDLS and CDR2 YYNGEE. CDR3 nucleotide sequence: TGTGCCAGCAGCCCCGCGGGACAGGGAAATTCACCCCTCCACTTT. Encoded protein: CASSPAGQGNSPLHF.

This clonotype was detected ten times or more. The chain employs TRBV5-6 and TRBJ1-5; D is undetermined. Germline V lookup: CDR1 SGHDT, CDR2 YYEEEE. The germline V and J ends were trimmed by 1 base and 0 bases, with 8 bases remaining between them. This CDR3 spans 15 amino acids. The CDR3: CASSLLRYSNQPQHF. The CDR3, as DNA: TGTGCCAGCAGCTTGCTTCGGTATAGCAATCAGCCCCAGCATTTT. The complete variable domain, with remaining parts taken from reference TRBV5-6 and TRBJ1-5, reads DAGVTQSPTHLIKTRGQQVTLRCSPKSGHDTVSWYQQALGQGPQFIFQYYEEEERQRGNFPDRFSGHQFPNYSSELNVNALLLGDSALYLCASSLLRYSNQPQHFGDGTRLSIL.

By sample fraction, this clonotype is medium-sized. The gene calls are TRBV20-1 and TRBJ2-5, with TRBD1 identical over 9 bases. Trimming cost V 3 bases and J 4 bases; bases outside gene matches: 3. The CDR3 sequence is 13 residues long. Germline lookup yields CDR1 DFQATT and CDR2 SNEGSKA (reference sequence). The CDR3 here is CSARGQGRETQYF. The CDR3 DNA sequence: TGCAGTGCTAGGGGACAGGGAAGAGAGACCCAGTACTTC.

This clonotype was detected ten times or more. The CDR3 nucleotides read TGCAGTGCTAGAGCTTCCGGGGTAAGGGGGGACACTGAAGCTTTCTTT. Encoded protein: CSARASGVRGDTEAFF. The genes are TRBV20-1 and TRBJ1-1, with a possible D match to TRBD1 (6 bases). The ends were cut back, 1 base at V and 3 bases at J, with 18 bases in the middle. The CDR3 is 16 amino acids. Germline V lookup: CDR1 DFQATT, CDR2 SNEGSKA (reference sequence).

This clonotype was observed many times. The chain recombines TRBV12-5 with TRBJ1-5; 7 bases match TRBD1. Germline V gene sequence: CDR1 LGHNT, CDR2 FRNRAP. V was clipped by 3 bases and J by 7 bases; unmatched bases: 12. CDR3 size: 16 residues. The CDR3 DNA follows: TGTGCTAGTGGTTTCCCCGACAGGGTGGAGGGACAGCCCCAGCATTTT. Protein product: CASGFPDRVEGQPQHF.

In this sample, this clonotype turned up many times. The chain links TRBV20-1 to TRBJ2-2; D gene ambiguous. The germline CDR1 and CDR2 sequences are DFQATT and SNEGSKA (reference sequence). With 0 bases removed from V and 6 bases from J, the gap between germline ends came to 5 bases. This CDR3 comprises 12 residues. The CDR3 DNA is TGCAGTGCTAGAGATTTTTCCGGGGAGCTGTTTTTT. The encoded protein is CSARDFSGELFF.

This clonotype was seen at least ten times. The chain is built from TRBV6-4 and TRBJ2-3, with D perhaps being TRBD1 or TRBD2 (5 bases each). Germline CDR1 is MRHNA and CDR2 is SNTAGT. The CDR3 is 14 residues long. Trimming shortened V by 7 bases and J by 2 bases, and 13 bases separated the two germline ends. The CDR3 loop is CASTRDHYTDTQYF. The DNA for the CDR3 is TGTGCCAGCACCCGGGACCACTACACAGATACGCAGTATTTT.

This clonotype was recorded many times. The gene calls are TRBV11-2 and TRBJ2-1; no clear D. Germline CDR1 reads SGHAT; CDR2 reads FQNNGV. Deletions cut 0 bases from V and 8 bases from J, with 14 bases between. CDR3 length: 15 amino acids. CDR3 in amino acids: CASSLDLLLGDEQFF. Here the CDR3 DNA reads TGTGCCAGCAGCTTAGATCTACTCCTTGGGGATGAGCAGTTCTTC.

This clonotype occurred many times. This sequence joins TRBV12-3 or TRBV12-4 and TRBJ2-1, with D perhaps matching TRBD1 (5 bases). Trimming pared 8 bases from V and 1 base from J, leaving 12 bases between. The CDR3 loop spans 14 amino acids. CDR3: CASRETESYNEQFF. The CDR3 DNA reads TGTGCCAGCCGAGAGACAGAATCCTACAATGAGCAGTTCTTC.

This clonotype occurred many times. This CDR3 is CASSLGRSSYNEQFF. Written as DNA, the CDR3 is TGTGCCAGCAGTTTGGGCAGGAGCTCCTACAATGAGCAGTTCTTC. The chain joins TRBV6-5 to TRBJ2-1; D is uncertain. This CDR3 contains 15 residues. Trimming shortened V by 4 bases and J by 0 bases, and 10 bases separated the two germline ends. In germline, CDR1 is MNHEY, CDR2 SVGAGI.

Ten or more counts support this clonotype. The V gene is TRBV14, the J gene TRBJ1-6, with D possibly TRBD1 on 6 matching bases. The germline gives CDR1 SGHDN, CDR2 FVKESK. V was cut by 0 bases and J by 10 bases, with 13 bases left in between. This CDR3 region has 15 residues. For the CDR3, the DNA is TGTGCCAGCAGCCAAGACAGGGGATCGGGATCACCCCTCCACTTT. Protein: CASSQDRGSGSPLHF.

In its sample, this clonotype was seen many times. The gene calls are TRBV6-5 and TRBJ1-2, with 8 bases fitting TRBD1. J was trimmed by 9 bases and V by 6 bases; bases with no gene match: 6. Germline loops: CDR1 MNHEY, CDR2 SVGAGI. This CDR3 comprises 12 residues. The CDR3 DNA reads TGTGCCAGCAGCCCCAGACAGGGGAGCTACACCTTC. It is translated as CASSPRQGSYTF.

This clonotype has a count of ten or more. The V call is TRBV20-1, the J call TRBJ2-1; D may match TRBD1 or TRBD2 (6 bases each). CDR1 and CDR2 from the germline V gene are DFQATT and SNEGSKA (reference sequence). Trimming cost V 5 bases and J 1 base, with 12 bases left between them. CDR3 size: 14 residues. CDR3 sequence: CSAQGGRSYNEQFF. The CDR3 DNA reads TGCAGTGCTCAAGGGGGGCGGTCCTACAATGAGCAGTTCTTC.

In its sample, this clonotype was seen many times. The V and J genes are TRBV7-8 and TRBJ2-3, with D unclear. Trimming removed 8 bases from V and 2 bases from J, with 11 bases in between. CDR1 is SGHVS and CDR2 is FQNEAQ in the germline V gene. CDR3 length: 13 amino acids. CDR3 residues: CASGDISTDTQYF. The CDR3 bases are TGTGCCAGCGGGGATATTTCCACAGATACGCAGTATTTT.

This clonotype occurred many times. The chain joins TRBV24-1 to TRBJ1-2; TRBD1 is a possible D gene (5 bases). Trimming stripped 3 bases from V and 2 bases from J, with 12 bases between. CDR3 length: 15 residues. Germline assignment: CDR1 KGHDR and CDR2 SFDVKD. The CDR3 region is CATSDTAGFNYGYTF. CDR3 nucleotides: TGTGCCACCAGTGATACTGCAGGGTTCAACTATGGCTACACCTTC.

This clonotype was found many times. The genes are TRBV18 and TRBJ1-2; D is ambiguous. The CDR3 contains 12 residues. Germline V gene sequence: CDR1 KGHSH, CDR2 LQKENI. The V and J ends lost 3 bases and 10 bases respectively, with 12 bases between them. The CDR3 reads CASSPVGLDYTF. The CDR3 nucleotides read TGTGCCAGCTCACCCGTTGGGTTGGACTACACCTTC.

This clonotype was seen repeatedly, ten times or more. CDR3 sequence: CSAREGGAEQYF. CDR3 bases: TGCAGTGCTAGAGAAGGAGGAGCCGAGCAGTACTTC. This chain links TRBV20-1 with TRBJ2-7; tentative D call: TRBD2 (5 bases). Germline loops: CDR1 DFQATT, CDR2 SNEGSKA (reference sequence). This CDR3 comprises 12 residues. V lost 0 bases and J 6 bases, leaving 9 bases between the germline ends.

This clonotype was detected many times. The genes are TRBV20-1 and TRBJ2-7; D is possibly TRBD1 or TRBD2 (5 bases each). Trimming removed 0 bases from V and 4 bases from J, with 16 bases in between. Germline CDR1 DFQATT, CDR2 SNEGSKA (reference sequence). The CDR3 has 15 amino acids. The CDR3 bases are TGCAGTGCTAGAGATTTTGCAGGGCCGGGGTACGAGCAGTACTTC. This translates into CSARDFAGPGYEQYF.

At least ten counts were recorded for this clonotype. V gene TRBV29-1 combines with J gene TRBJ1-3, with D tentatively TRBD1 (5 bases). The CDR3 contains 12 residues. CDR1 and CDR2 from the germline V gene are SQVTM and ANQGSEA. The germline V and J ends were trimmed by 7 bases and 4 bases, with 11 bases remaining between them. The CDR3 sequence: CSAVHRGNTIYF. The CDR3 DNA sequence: TGCAGCGCAGTTCACAGGGGAAACACCATATATTTT.